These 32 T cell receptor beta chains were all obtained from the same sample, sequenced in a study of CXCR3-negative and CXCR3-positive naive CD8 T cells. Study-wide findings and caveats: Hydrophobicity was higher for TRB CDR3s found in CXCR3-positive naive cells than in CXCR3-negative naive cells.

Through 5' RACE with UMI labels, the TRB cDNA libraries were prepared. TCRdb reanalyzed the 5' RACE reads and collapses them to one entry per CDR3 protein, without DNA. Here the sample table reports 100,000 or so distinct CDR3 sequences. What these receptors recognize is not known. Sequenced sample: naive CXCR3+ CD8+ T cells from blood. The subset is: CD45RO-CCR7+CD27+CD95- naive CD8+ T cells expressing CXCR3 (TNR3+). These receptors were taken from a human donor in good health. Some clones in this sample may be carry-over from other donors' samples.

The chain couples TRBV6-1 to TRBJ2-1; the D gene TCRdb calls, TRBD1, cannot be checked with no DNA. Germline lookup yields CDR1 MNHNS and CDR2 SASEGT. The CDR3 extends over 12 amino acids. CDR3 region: CASNQGVNEQFF.

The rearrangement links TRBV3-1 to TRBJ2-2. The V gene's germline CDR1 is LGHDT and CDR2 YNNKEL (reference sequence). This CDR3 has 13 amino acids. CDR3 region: CASSTQNTGELFF.

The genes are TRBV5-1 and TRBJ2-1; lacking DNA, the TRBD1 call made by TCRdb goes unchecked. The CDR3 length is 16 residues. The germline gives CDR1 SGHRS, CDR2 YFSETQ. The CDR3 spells CASSLFFGGRNNEQFF.

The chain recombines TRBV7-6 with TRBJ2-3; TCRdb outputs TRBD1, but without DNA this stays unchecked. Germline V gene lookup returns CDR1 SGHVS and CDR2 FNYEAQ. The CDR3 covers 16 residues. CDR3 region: CASSLIHRGPTDTQYF.

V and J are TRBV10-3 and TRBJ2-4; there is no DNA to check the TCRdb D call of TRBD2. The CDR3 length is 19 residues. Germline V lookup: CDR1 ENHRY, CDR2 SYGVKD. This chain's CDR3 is CAISELGTSGDLAKNIQYF.

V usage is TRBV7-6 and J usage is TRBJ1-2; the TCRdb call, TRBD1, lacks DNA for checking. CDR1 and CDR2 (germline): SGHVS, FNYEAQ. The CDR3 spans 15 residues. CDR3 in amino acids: CASSLRGGGGEGYTF.

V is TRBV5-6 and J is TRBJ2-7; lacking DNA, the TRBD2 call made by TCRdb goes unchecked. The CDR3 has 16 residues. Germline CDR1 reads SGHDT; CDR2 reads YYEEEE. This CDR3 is CASSLSSSGNTYEQYF.

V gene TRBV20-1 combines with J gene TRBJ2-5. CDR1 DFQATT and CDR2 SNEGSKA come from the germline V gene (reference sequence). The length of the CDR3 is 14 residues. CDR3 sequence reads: CSARDVAYQETQYF.

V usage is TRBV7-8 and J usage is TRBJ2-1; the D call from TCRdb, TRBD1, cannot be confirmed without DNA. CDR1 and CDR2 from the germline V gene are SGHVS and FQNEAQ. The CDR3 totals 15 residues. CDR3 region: CASSPWTGSYNEQFF. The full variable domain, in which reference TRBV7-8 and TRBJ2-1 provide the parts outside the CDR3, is GAGVSQSPRYKVAKRGQDVALRCDPISGHVSLFWYQQALGQGPEFLTYFQNEAQLDKSGLPSDRFFAERPEGSVSTLKIQRTQQEDSAVYLCASSPWTGSYNEQFFGPGTRLTVL.

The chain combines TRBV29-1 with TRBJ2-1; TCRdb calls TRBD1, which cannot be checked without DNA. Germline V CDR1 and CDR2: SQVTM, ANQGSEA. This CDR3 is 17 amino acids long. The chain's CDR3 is CSVDEDRVRPAYNEQFF.

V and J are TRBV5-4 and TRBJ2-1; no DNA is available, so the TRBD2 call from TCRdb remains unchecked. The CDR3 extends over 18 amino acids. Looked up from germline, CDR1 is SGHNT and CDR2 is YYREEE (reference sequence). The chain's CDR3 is CASRQGLAGRSSYNEQFF. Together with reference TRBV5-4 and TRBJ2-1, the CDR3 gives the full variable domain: ETGVTQSPTHLIKTRGQQVTLRCSSQSGHNTVSWYQQALGQGPQFIFQYYREEENGRGNFPPRFSGLQFPNYSSELNVNALELDDSALYLCASRQGLAGRSSYNEQFFGPGTRLTVL.

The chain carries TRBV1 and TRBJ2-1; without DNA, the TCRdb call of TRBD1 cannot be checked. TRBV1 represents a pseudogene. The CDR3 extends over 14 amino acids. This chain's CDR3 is CTSSQGTGLNEQFF.

The CDR3 here is CASSYVPSPYGYTF. J is TRBJ1-2 and V is TRBV6-6; TCRdb's D call, TRBD1, is unchecked because there is no DNA. The CDR3 covers 14 residues. Germline loops: CDR1 MNHNY, CDR2 SVGAGI (reference sequence).

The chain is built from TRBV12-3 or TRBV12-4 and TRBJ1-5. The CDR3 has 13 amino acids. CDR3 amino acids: CASSLGGWQPQHF.

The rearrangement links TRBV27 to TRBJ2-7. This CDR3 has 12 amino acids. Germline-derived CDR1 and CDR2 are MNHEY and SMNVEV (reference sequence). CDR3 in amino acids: CASGSAPYEQYF.

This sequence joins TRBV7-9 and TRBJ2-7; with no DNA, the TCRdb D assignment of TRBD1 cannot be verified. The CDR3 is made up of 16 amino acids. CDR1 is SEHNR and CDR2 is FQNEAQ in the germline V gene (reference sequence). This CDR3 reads CASSLVRDPDSYEQYF.

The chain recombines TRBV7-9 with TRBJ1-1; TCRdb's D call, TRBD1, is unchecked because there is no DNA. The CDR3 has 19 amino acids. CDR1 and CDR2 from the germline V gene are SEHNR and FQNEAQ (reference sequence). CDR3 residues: CASRLNEYKLGTGIAEAFF. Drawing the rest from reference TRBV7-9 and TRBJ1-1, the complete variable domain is DTGVSQNPRHKITKRGQNVTFRCDPISEHNRLYWYRQTLGQGPEFLTYFQNEAQLEKSRLLSDRFSAERPKGSFSTLEIQRTEQGDSAMYLCASRLNEYKLGTGIAEAFFGQGTRLTVV.

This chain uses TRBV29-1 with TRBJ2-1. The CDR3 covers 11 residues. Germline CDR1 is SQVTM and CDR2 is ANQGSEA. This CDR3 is CSVEYVDEQFF.

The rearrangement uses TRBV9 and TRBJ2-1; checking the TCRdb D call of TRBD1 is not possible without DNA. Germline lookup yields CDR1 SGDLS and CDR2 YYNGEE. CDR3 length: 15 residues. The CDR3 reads CASRGGQGALNEQFF.

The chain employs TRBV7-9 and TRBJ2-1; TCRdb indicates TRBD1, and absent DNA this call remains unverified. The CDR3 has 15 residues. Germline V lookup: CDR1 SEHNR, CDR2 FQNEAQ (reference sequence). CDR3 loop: CASSLGGYTYNEQFF.

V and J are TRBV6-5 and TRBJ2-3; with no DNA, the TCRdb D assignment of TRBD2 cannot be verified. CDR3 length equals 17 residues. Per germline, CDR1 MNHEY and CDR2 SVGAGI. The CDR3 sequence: CASSSPFSGGASDTQYF.

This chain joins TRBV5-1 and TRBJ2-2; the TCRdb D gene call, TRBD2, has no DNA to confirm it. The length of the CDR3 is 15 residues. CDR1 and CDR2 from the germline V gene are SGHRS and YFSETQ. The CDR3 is CASSPSDLNTGELFF. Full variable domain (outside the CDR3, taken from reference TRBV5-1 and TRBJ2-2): KAGVTQTPRYLIKTRGQQVTLSCSPISGHRSVSWYQQTPGQGLQFLFEYFSETQRNKGNFPGRFSGRQFSNSRSEMNVSTLELGDSALYLCASSPSDLNTGELFFGEGSRLTVL.

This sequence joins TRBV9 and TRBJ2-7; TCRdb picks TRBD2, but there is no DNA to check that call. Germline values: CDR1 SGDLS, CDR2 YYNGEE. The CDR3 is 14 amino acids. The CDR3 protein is CASSVSDSSYEQYF.

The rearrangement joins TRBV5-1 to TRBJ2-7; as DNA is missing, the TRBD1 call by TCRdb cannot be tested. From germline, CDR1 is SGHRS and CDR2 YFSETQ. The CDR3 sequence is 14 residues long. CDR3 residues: CASTLAVPFGEQYF.

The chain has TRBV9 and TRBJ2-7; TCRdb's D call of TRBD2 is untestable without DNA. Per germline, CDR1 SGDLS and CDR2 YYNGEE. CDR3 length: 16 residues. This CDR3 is CASSARSSGGAYEQYF.

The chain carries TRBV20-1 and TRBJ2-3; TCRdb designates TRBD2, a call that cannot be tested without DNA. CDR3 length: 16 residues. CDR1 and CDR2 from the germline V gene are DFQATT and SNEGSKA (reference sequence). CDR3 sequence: CSARGPTSSGTDTQYF.

This CDR3 is CASSLLGQLYGYTF. The V call is TRBV28, the J call TRBJ1-2. CDR1 and CDR2 (germline): MDHEN, SYDVKM. The CDR3 has 14 amino acids.

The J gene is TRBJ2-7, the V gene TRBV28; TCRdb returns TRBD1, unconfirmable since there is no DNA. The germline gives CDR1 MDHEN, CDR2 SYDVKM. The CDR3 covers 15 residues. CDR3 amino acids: CASSIDRVSNYEQYF.

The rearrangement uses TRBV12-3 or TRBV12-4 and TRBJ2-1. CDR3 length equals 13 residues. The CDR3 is CASNINSYNEQFF.

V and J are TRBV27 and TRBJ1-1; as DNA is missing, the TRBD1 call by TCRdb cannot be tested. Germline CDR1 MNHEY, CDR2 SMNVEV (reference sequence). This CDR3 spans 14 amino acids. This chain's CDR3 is CASSFKGYNTEAFF.

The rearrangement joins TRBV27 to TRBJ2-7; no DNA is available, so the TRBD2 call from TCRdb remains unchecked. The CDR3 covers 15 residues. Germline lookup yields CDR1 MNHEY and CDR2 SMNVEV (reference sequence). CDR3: CASSLNPAGMYEQYF.

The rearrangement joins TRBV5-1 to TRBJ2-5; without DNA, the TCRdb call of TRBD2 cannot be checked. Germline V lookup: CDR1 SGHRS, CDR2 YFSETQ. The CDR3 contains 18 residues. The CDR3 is CASSLGLAGGPLGETQYF.